This passage covers 8 T cell receptor beta chains from one sample sequenced in a study of beta chain features in type 1 diabetes. The authors reverse transcribed all of the isolated RNA, so sequencing captured expressed TCRB transcripts. Sequencing was performed with immunoSEQ multiplex PCR; in TCRdb, only in-frame clones are kept and a portion is missing. Here the sample spans 450,000 to 550,000 clones, around 30% being singletons. Sequenced material: naive CD4+ T cells from blood. These receptors were taken from a man aged 18 to 30 in good health.

This clone was seen only a few times. V gene TRBV7-2 combines with J gene TRBJ2-2; possible D gene TRBD1, 6 bases. V lost 3 bases and J lost 1, with 12 bases in between. Looked up from germline, CDR1 is SGHTA and CDR2 is FQGNSA. CDR3 length: 16 amino acids. The CDR3 DNA sequence: TGTGCCAGCAGCTTGCTTCGGACAGTGAACACCGGGGAGCTGTTTTTT. Translation gives CASSLLRTVNTGELFF.

This clone turned up a few times. The chain links TRBV2 to TRBJ2-1; D gene uncertain. Deletions cut 7 bases from V and 4 bases from J, with 11 bases between. CDR1 SNHLY and CDR2 FYNNEI come from the germline V gene. The CDR3 is made up of 13 amino acids. The DNA for the CDR3 is TGTGCCAGCAAACTGAAGCTTTACAATGAGCAGTTCTTC. Its protein product is CASKLKLYNEQFF.

This clone was seen a handful of times. This chain links TRBV9 with TRBJ1-1; TRBD1 is a possible D gene (6 bases). Trimming removed 7 bases from V and 2 bases from J, with 15 bases in between. CDR3 size: 14 residues. Looked up from germline, CDR1 is SGDLS and CDR2 is YYNGEE. CDR3 sequence: CASQAGAENTEAFF. CDR3 bases: TGTGCCAGCCAGGCAGGGGCTGAAAACACTGAAGCTTTCTTT. Complete variable domain (other parts from reference TRBV9 and TRBJ1-1): DSGVTQTPKHLITATGQRVTLRCSPRSGDLSVYWYQQSLDQGLQFLIQYYNGEERAKGNILERFSAQQFPDLHSELNLSSLELGDSALYFCASQAGAENTEAFFGQGTRLTVV.

The rearrangement joins TRBV29-1 to TRBJ2-1; 12 positions match TRBD2. V lost 5 bases, J lost 6 bases, and 2 bases stayed unmatched. This CDR3 comprises 13 residues. Per germline, CDR1 SQVTM and CDR2 ANQGSEA. The CDR3 DNA is TGCAGCGTTAGGACTAGCGGGATCAATGAGCAGTTCTTC. It encodes CSVRTSGINEQFF.

The sample holds a few counts of this clone. The chain carries TRBV30 and TRBJ1-2; D uncertain. The CDR3 contains 12 residues. V lost 0 bases and J lost 7, with 9 bases in between. Germline V gene lookup returns CDR1 GTSNPN and CDR2 SVGIG (reference sequence). Here the CDR3 reads CAWSVLPPGYTF. The CDR3 region has the DNA TGTGCCTGGAGTGTTTTACCCCCTGGCTACACCTTC.

The sample holds a few counts of this clone. This same CDR3 is encoded by further DNA sequences in the sample. Written as DNA, the CDR3 is TGCAGCGTTCAGGGGCCTAATGAAAAACTGTTTTTT. Translating it yields CSVQGPNEKLFF. This chain joins TRBV29-1 and TRBJ1-4; perhaps TRBD1 as D (6 bases). CDR3 length: 12 residues. V was trimmed by 5 bases and J by 3 bases, leaving 7 bases between them. CDR1 and CDR2 (germline): SQVTM, ANQGSEA.

This clone appeared a few times. J is TRBJ2-5 and V is TRBV7-9, with 7 positions matching TRBD2. V shed 7 bases, J shed 2 bases, and the junction held 10 bases outside the gene matches. Germline lookup yields CDR1 SEHNR and CDR2 FQNEAQ (reference sequence). The CDR3 contains 15 residues. The CDR3: CASTFGGAGQETQYF. In DNA, the CDR3 is TGTGCCAGCACCTTCGGGGGAGCGGGACAAGAGACCCAGTACTTC.

V usage is TRBV25-1 and J usage is TRBJ2-2; 8 positions match TRBD2. Trimming at V came to 3 bases and at J to 6 bases, leaving 9 bases not matched to a gene. The CDR3 covers 16 residues. The V gene's germline CDR1 is MGHDK and CDR2 SYGVNS. The CDR3 DNA reads as TGTGCCAGCAGTGAGGCTGGTAGCGGGACTCCCGGGGAGCTGTTTTTT. Its translation is CASSEAGSGTPGELFF.